These 32 T cell receptor beta chains came from one sample sequenced in a study of cytomegalovirus exposure and HLA in healthy donors. The primer mix had 60 Vbeta and 13 Jbeta primers. The protocol was immunoSEQ multiplex PCR, while the TCRdb copy is restricted to in-frame clones and leaves out a portion. The sample lists approximately 73,000 clones; roughly 80% were seen once. Sequencing was done on a sample of PBMCs. The origin of the receptors is a woman aged 35 to 49 in good health and CMV-seropositive.

The J gene is TRBJ1-5, the V gene TRBV9; 8 bases agree with TRBD1. The germline CDR1 and CDR2 sequences are SGDLS and YYNGEE. V was clipped by 0 bases and J by 5 bases; unmatched bases: 1. CDR3 size: 14 residues. The CDR3 here is CASSVGTGHQPQHF. CDR3 coding DNA: TGTGCCAGCAGCGTAGGGACAGGGCATCAGCCCCAGCATTTT.

This chain links TRBV5-1 with TRBJ2-3, with D uncertain. V was pared by 4 bases and J by 0 bases, with 12 bases between. The germline V gene encodes CDR1 SGHRS and CDR2 YFSETQ. The CDR3 has 15 residues. The DNA of the CDR3 is TGCGCCAGCAGCATCGACTGGCCTAGCACAGATACGCAGTATTTT. This codes for CASSIDWPSTDTQYF.

The chain recombines TRBV5-6 with TRBJ2-1; perhaps TRBD2 as D (6 bases). CDR3 size: 15 residues. Trimming stripped 2 bases from V and 0 bases from J, with 9 bases between. Germline V lookup: CDR1 SGHDT, CDR2 YYEEEE. The CDR3 DNA reads TGTGCCAGCAGCTTACGGGGGAGCTCCTACAATGAGCAGTTCTTC. This codes for CASSLRGSSYNEQFF. The full variable domain, in which reference TRBV5-6 and TRBJ2-1 provide the parts outside the CDR3, is DAGVTQSPTHLIKTRGQQVTLRCSPKSGHDTVSWYQQALGQGPQFIFQYYEEEERQRGNFPDRFSGHQFPNYSSELNVNALLLGDSALYLCASSLRGSSYNEQFFGPGTRLTVL.

This clone was counted between two and nine times. This rearrangement joins TRBV7-2 to TRBJ2-7; D perhaps matches TRBD2 (6 bases). The CDR3 has 15 amino acids. Trimming shortened V by 3 bases and J by 3 bases, and 15 bases separated the two germline ends. Germline assignment: CDR1 SGHTA and CDR2 FQGNSA. CDR3 amino acids: CASSFSSETNYEQYF. The CDR3 coding sequence is TGTGCCAGCAGCTTCTCTAGCGAGACCAACTACGAGCAGTACTTC.

The J gene is TRBJ1-5, the V gene TRBV6-5; possibly TRBD1 for D (5 bases). Trimming shortened V by 5 bases and J by 7 bases, and 9 bases separated the two germline ends. CDR3 length equals 12 residues. Looked up from germline, CDR1 is MNHEY and CDR2 is SVGAGI. CDR3 sequence reads: CASSIRGQPQHF. CDR3 nucleotides: TGTGCCAGCAGTATAAGGGGACAGCCCCAGCATTTT.

The CDR3: CASSAGGTENEQYF. The CDR3 coding sequence is TGTGCCAGCAGCGCAGGAGGGACAGAAAACGAGCAGTACTTC. The chain has TRBV21-1 and TRBJ2-7; TRBD1, the D gene given by the table, was not confirmed from the DNA. TRBV21-1 is a listed pseudogene. This CDR3 comprises 14 residues.

This chain joins TRBV10-3 and TRBJ1-4; 7 nucleotides agree with TRBD1. V lost 11 bases to trimming and J lost 8 bases; unmatched junction nucleotides: 11. The CDR3 contains 13 residues. Germline CDR1 is ENHRY and CDR2 is SYGVKD. The CDR3 region has the DNA TGTGCCGCATCGACAGGGATCGGGGAAAAACTGTTTTTT. As protein: CAASTGIGEKLFF.

The genes are TRBV18 and TRBJ2-7, with a tentative D call TRBD1 (5 bases). The CDR3 totals 12 residues. The germline gives CDR1 KGHSH, CDR2 LQKENI. The V end was cut by 5 bases, the J end by 2 bases, with 7 bases between. The CDR3 DNA is TGTGCCAGCTCAGAGGACACCTACGAGCAGTACTTC. Protein sequence: CASSEDTYEQYF.

The gene calls are TRBV6-1 and TRBJ1-4, with D perhaps matching TRBD1 (6 bases). CDR3 size: 15 residues. Trimming stripped 1 base from V and 4 bases from J, with 10 bases between. Germline V gene lookup returns CDR1 MNHNS and CDR2 SASEGT. The CDR3 DNA is TGTGCCAGCAGTGAAGGGACAGAGGGTAATGAAAAACTGTTTTTT. This codes for CASSEGTEGNEKLFF.

CDR3 region: CASQGGSSGNTIYF. CDR3 sequence (DNA): TGTGCCAGCCAGGGGGGCAGTTCTGGAAACACCATATATTTT. V and J are TRBV6-5 and TRBJ1-3; 7 bases agree with TRBD1. From germline, CDR1 is MNHEY and CDR2 SVGAGI. CDR3 length equals 14 residues. Unmatched junction bases numbered 5, after V lost 8 bases and J lost 1 base.

The chain employs TRBV5-1 and TRBJ1-1, with 7 bases lining up with TRBD1. The germline V gene has CDR1 SGHRS and CDR2 YFSETQ. This CDR3 region has 13 residues. Trimming removed 7 bases from V and 3 bases from J; junction bases left unmatched: 6. Here the CDR3 reads CASGPDRDTEAFF. The CDR3 DNA reads as TGCGCCAGCGGACCAGACAGGGACACTGAAGCTTTCTTT.

Here the CDR3 reads CASSPGQGRRSSYEQYF. The CDR3 DNA reads as TGTGCCAGCAGCCCGGGACAGGGCCGGAGGAGCTCCTACGAGCAGTACTTC. The chain uses TRBV9 and TRBJ2-7, with TRBD1 matching 9 bases. Trimming cost V 4 bases and J 0 bases; bases outside gene matches: 11. Looked up from germline, CDR1 is SGDLS and CDR2 is YYNGEE. This CDR3 has 17 amino acids.

This clone was counted a few times. This chain uses TRBV6-6 with TRBJ1-2; TRBD1 is a possible D gene (6 bases). Per the germline V gene, CDR1 is MNHNY and CDR2 is SVGAGI (reference sequence). V was clipped by 0 bases and J by 2 bases, with 10 bases between them. The CDR3 sequence is 15 residues long. CDR3 amino acids: CASSYSLTGNYGYTF. CDR3 sequence (DNA): TGTGCCAGCAGTTACTCCCTGACAGGAAACTATGGCTACACCTTC.

This clone was recorded a few times. The rearrangement joins TRBV30 to TRBJ1-2, with D perhaps matching TRBD1 (6 bases). Germline CDR1 and CDR2: GTSNPN and SVGIG (reference sequence). This CDR3 has 13 amino acids. Trimming removed 1 base from V and 4 bases from J, with 10 bases in between. The CDR3 here is CAWSAQGSYGYTF. CDR3 DNA sequence: TGTGCCTGGAGTGCTCAGGGGAGCTATGGCTACACCTTC.

This rearrangement joins TRBV29-1 to TRBJ2-2; 8 bases line up with TRBD1. Trimming cost V 8 bases and J 4 bases; bases outside gene matches: 6. CDR1 and CDR2 from the germline V gene are SQVTM and ANQGSEA. The CDR3 loop spans 13 amino acids. CDR3 in amino acids: CSHSTGGTGELFF. In DNA, the CDR3 is TGCAGCCACAGTACAGGGGGCACCGGGGAGCTGTTTTTT.

The chain uses TRBV19 and TRBJ2-1; 7 bases map to TRBD2. The CDR3 has 14 amino acids. Germline V gene lookup returns CDR1 LNHDA and CDR2 SQIVND (reference sequence). Losses at the gene ends were 2 bases for V and 5 bases for J; bases not matched to a gene: 3. The DNA for the CDR3 is TGTGCCAGTAGTATAACTAGCGCAGACAATGAGCAGTTCTTC. Its protein is CASSITSADNEQFF.

V gene TRBV19 combines with J gene TRBJ1-1; the D is unclear. V shed 3 bases and J shed 0 bases, with 8 bases lying between them. Germline V gives CDR1 LNHDA, CDR2 SQIVND (reference sequence). CDR3 length: 14 residues. The CDR3 spells CASSILELNTEAFF. The DNA for the CDR3 is TGTGCCAGTAGTATCTTGGAGTTGAACACTGAAGCTTTCTTT.

The CDR3 DNA reads as TGTGCCAGCAGTGTGGCAGGGGGAGTGGTTGGCTATGGCTACACCTTC. It translates to CASSVAGGVVGYGYTF. This chain joins TRBV6-1 and TRBJ1-2, with 7 bases that match TRBD1. The CDR3 is made up of 16 amino acids. CDR1 is MNHNS, CDR2 SASEGT, per germline. J lost 4 bases, V lost 4 bases, and 12 bases had no gene match.

Here the CDR3 DNA reads TGTGCCAGCAGCATAACAGGGGCTCCCTACGAGCAGTACTTC. Protein sequence: CASSITGAPYEQYF. The chain links TRBV6-5 to TRBJ2-7, with TRBD1 matching 7 bases. V lost 6 bases to trimming and J lost 2 bases; unmatched junction nucleotides: 7. The CDR3 is made up of 14 amino acids. CDR1 is MNHEY, CDR2 SVGAGI, per germline.

The chain couples TRBV5-4 to TRBJ2-1; D uncertain. The CDR3 contains 16 residues. In germline, CDR1 is SGHNT, CDR2 YYREEE (reference sequence). V shed 0 bases and J shed 4 bases, with 14 bases lying between them. The CDR3 is CASSLAGSRAYNEQFF. Written as DNA, the CDR3 is TGTGCCAGCAGCTTGGCCGGGTCCCGCGCTTACAATGAGCAGTTCTTC.

This clone was seen a single time. One end of the junction fails to match germline, which may point to a read error. The chain carries TRBV30 and TRBJ2-1, with 8 nucleotides matching TRBD2. Germline V gene lookup returns CDR1 GTSNPN and CDR2 SVGIG (reference sequence). This CDR3 is 15 amino acids long. The CDR3 sequence is CARSYDGALAGGLFF. CDR3 in DNA: TGTGCCCGGAGTTACGATGGGGCCCTGGCGGGAGGTCTGTTCTTC.

The rearrangement links TRBV6-5 to TRBJ1-2, with D tentatively TRBD1 (5 bases). Trimming cost V 9 bases and J 6 bases, with 17 bases left between them. Germline CDR1 reads MNHEY; CDR2 reads SVGAGI. This CDR3 comprises 13 residues. CDR3 protein: CASTAGWRNGYTF. The CDR3 DNA sequence: TGTGCCAGTACAGCAGGGTGGCGGAATGGCTACACCTTC.

There are a few counts of this clone. This chain uses TRBV29-1 with TRBJ1-2; 8 bases align to TRBD1. CDR3 length: 13 amino acids. The ends lost 7 bases at V and 8 bases at J; junction bases unmatched: 12. Germline V gives CDR1 SQVTM, CDR2 ANQGSEA. This CDR3 reads CSGSSSGGAGYTF. As DNA, the CDR3 is TGCAGCGGATCAAGCTCAGGGGGCGCGGGCTACACCTTC.

The chain combines TRBV7-2 with TRBJ2-3, with D maybe TRBD1 (5 bases). Per the germline V gene, CDR1 is SGHTA and CDR2 is FQGNSA. Trimming left V 3 bases short and J 4 bases short, with 8 bases between. The CDR3 has 13 amino acids. CDR3 nucleotide sequence: TGTGCCAGCAGCTTTACAGGTGCAGATACGCAGTATTTT. It specifies CASSFTGADTQYF.

The genes are TRBV5-4 and TRBJ1-2; D remains unclear. CDR1 SGHNT and CDR2 YYREEE come from the germline V gene (reference sequence). This CDR3 is 11 amino acids long. V lost 7 bases and J lost 2, with 6 bases in between. The CDR3 reads CASSGNYGYTF. As DNA, the CDR3 is TGTGCCAGCTCCGGGAACTATGGCTACACCTTC.

The V and J genes are TRBV18 and TRBJ2-3; D is perhaps TRBD1 (6 bases). The CDR3 covers 16 residues. Looked up from germline, CDR1 is KGHSH and CDR2 is LQKENI. Trimming removed 3 bases at V and 0 bases at J, with 13 bases between. In DNA, the CDR3 is TGTGCCAGCTCACCCGTAGGGGGTGTTAGCACAGATACGCAGTATTTT. It yields the protein CASSPVGGVSTDTQYF.

The CDR3 DNA reads as TGTGCCAGCAGTTTACAGGGAGGTTATGGCTACACCTTC. Translating gives CASSLQGGYGYTF. The chain has TRBV28 and TRBJ1-2; possible D gene TRBD1, 5 bases. V was shortened by 2 bases and J by 5 bases, with 9 bases between the two germline ends. CDR1 is MDHEN, CDR2 SYDVKM, per germline. This CDR3 comprises 13 residues.

This chain connects TRBV28 to TRBJ2-6, with D tentatively TRBD2 (5 bases). The CDR3 length is 15 residues. Per germline, CDR1 MDHEN and CDR2 SYDVKM. V was pared by 5 bases and J by 2 bases, with 10 bases between. The chain's CDR3 is CASSGGGTGANVLTF. The CDR3 region has the DNA TGTGCCAGCAGTGGAGGTGGAACTGGGGCCAACGTCCTGACTTTC. Filled out from reference TRBV28 and TRBJ2-6, the complete variable domain reads DVKVTQSSRYLVKRTGEKVFLECVQDMDHENMFWYRQDPGLGLRLIYFSYDVKMKEKGDIPEGYSVSREKKERFSLILESASTNQTSMYLCASSGGGTGANVLTFGAGSRLTVL.

The gene calls are TRBV4-2 and TRBJ2-1, with D possibly matching TRBD2 (6 bases). V lost 0 bases and J 7 bases, leaving 10 bases between the germline ends. Germline CDR1 reads LGHNA; CDR2 reads YNFKEQ. The CDR3 spans 14 residues. The CDR3 bases are TGTGCCAGCAGCCAAGATCGGGGGTCTAATGAGCAGTTCTTC. The encoded protein is CASSQDRGSNEQFF.

Comments on this clone: The sample has other DNA sequences that encode this CDR3 too. The V call is TRBV5-1, the J call TRBJ2-5; a weak D match, TRBD1 (5 bases). The ends were cut back, 0 bases at V and 3 bases at J, with 9 bases in the middle. The CDR3 contains 14 residues. CDR1 is SGHRS and CDR2 is YFSETQ in the germline V gene. CDR3 in amino acids: CASSLGQGKETQYF. The CDR3 DNA reads as TGCGCCAGCAGCTTGGGGCAGGGCAAAGAGACCCAGTACTTC.

CDR3 DNA sequence: TGTGCCATCAGTGAGTCAGGGGGTCAGGATAACACTGAAGCTTTCTTT. Translating it yields CAISESGGQDNTEAFF. The chain has TRBV10-3 and TRBJ1-1, with a tentative D call TRBD1 (6 bases). V shed 0 bases and J shed 2 bases, with 13 bases lying between them. Germline CDR1 reads ENHRY; CDR2 reads SYGVKD. This CDR3 comprises 16 residues.

The chain joins TRBV27 to TRBJ2-7; 13 bases map to TRBD2. Germline values: CDR1 MNHEY, CDR2 SMNVEV (reference sequence). V shed 3 bases, J shed 1 base, and the junction held 6 bases outside the gene matches. This CDR3 has 17 residues. For the CDR3, the DNA is TGTGCCAGCAGTTTGGCGACTAGCGGGAGGTTTTCCTACGAGCAGTACTTC. It is translated as CASSLATSGRFSYEQYF.